The T cell receptor beta chain described here comes from a study of OX40 agonist ivuxolimab in advanced cancers. Notes on the study in general: Expanded clones tended on average to be more numerous among CD8+ T cells than CD4+.

If patients had autoimmune disease history or systemic immunosuppression, they were excluded. Blood draws occurred at baseline, cycle 4 day 1, and cycle 7 day 1. Method: immunoSEQ multiplex PCR; TCRdb's copy keeps in-frame clones and lacks some. This sample has tens of thousands of clones; approximately 80% occur once, and the top ten carry 5% to 6%. Comment on this clone: Its matching antigen is unknown.

CDR1 is MGHRA and CDR2 is YSYEKL in the germline V gene. The CDR3 is made up of 14 amino acids. The germline V and J ends were trimmed by 3 bases and 6 bases, with 12 bases remaining between them. The source was CD4+ or CD8+ T cells sorted from blood, collected in a trial of the OX40 agonist ivuxolimab. The sequence came from an adult with an advanced solid tumor such as melanoma, head and neck, liver or kidney cancer. The chain links TRBV4-1 to TRBJ1-5; D is uncertain. CDR3 residues: CASSHGRTPQPQHF. CDR3 nucleotides: TGCGCCAGCAGCCATGGAAGGACCCCTCAGCCCCAGCATTTT.